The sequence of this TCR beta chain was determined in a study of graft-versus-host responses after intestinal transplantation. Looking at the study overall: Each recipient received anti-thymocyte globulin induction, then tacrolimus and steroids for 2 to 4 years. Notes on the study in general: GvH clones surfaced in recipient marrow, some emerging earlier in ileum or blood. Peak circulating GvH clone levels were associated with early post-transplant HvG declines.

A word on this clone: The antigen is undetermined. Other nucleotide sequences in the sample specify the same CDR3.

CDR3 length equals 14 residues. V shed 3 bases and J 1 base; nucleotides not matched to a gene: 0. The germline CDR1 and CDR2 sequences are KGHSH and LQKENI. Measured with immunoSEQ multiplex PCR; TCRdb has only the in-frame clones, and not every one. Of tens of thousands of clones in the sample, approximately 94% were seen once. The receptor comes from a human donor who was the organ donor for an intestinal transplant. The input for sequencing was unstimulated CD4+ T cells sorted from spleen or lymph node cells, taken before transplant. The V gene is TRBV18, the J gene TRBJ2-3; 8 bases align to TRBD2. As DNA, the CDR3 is TGTGCCAGCTCACCGGGACTAGGCACAGATACGCAGTATTTT. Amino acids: CASSPGLGTDTQYF.